The 11 T cell receptor beta chains below were found in one sample sequenced in a study of T cells after yellow fever vaccination. TCRdb reanalysed the 5' RACE reads using MiXCR and keeps one entry per CDR3 protein. This sample has fewer than 350,000 distinct CDR3 sequences; over 3.5% occur once, and the top ten carry roughly 19%. Sample: PBMCs, taken 15 days after the yellow fever booster vaccination. The receptors were sampled from a young man who received the YFV17D yellow fever vaccine.

This clonotype was counted at least ten times. This chain joins TRBV30 and TRBJ2-5; 7 bases fit TRBD2. CDR1 is GTSNPN, CDR2 SVGIG, per germline (reference sequence). The ends lost 5 bases at V and 1 base at J; junction bases unmatched: 4. This CDR3 has 13 amino acids. CDR3 amino acids: CAWSASGQETQYF. The CDR3 region has the DNA TGTGCCTGGTCAGCTAGCGGCCAAGAGACCCAGTACTTC. The full variable domain, in which reference TRBV30 and TRBJ2-5 provide the parts outside the CDR3, is SQTIHQWPATLVQPVGSPLSLECTVEGTSNPNLYWYRQAAGRGLQLLFYSVGIGQISSEVPQNLSASRPQDRQFILSSKKLLLSDSGFYLCAWSASGQETQYFGPGTRLLVL.

This clonotype was seen repeatedly, ten times or more. The CDR3, as DNA: TGCAGCGTTGAGCCAACAGGGATCGAAAACATTCAGTACTTC. Translation: CSVEPTGIENIQYF. V usage is TRBV29-1 and J usage is TRBJ2-4; TRBD1 might be the D (6 bases). With 3 bases removed from V and 5 bases from J, the gap between germline ends came to 14 bases. The CDR3 is 14 amino acids. Germline CDR1 reads SQVTM; CDR2 reads ANQGSEA.

This clonotype appeared many times. The chain carries TRBV24-1 and TRBJ2-2, with D unclear. This CDR3 region has 14 residues. V was pared by 3 bases and J by 4 bases, with 8 bases between. CDR1 and CDR2 (germline): KGHDR, SFDVKD. In DNA, the CDR3 is TGTGCCACCAGTGATCAGACGGTCACCGGGGAGCTGTTTTTT. The encoded protein is CATSDQTVTGELFF.

The J gene is TRBJ1-5, the V gene TRBV12-3 or TRBV12-4; TRBD1 might be the D (6 bases). The CDR3 is 16 amino acids. V was shortened by 6 bases and J by 0 bases, with 15 bases between the two germline ends. This CDR3 is CASRARGGYSNQPQHF. CDR3 coding DNA: TGTGCCAGCAGGGCACGAGGGGGATATAGCAATCAGCCCCAGCATTTT.

This clonotype was seen only a few times. This rearrangement joins TRBV20-1 to TRBJ1-3; no clear D. V was clipped by 6 bases and J by 4 bases, with 10 bases between them. CDR3 size: 12 residues. The germline V gene encodes CDR1 DFQATT and CDR2 SNEGSKA (reference sequence). For the CDR3, the DNA is TGCAGTGCCGCACCTACGGGAAACACCATATATTTT. It encodes CSAAPTGNTIYF.

This clonotype was counted at least ten times. The rearrangement joins TRBV6-4 to TRBJ2-2; D remains ambiguous. V was pared by 3 bases and J by 2 bases, with 7 bases between. The CDR3 covers 14 residues. From germline, CDR1 is MRHNA and CDR2 SNTAGT. The CDR3 spells CASSEGLNTGELFF. CDR3 bases: TGTGCCAGCAGTGAAGGGCTAAACACCGGGGAGCTGTTTTTT.

In this sample, this clonotype turned up many times. J is TRBJ1-6 and V is TRBV20-1; D not resolved. The germline gives CDR1 DFQATT, CDR2 SNEGSKA (reference sequence). The CDR3 is made up of 14 amino acids. The germline V and J ends were trimmed by 4 bases and 0 bases, with 7 bases remaining between them. The CDR3 spells CSAIQSSYNSPLHF. DNA of the CDR3: TGCAGTGCTATACAGAGCTCCTATAATTCACCCCTCCACTTT.

The chain links TRBV19 to TRBJ2-7; 8 positions agree with TRBD2. The CDR3 runs 15 residues. CDR1 and CDR2 (germline): LNHDA, SQIVND (reference sequence). The V gene end was trimmed by 3 bases and the J gene end by 3 bases; junction bases not matched to a gene: 7. The CDR3 reads CASSIERGTFYEQYF. The CDR3 nucleotides read TGTGCCAGTAGTATTGAGCGGGGGACGTTCTACGAGCAGTACTTC.

This clonotype was picked up many times. The CDR3 DNA follows: TGCGCCAGCAGCTTGGTGGGGCCGGGGGAGACCCAGTACTTC. Translating gives CASSLVGPGETQYF. The chain combines TRBV5-1 with TRBJ2-5; TRBD1 or TRBD2 may be the D gene (5 bases each). Trimming cost V 0 bases and J 5 bases, with 11 bases left between them. Germline V lookup: CDR1 SGHRS, CDR2 YFSETQ. The length of the CDR3 is 14 residues.

This clonotype came up a few times. The V gene is TRBV29-1, the J gene TRBJ2-1; 8 nucleotides line up with TRBD1. Germline V gene sequence: CDR1 SQVTM, CDR2 ANQGSEA. The CDR3 has 12 amino acids. CDR3 loop: CTCARGRDEQFF. The CDR3, as DNA: TGCACCTGTGCCAGGGGGCGCGATGAGCAGTTCTTC.

This clonotype came up many times. This CDR3 is CASSSPTGTQHF. The CDR3 region has the DNA TGTGCCAGCAGTTCCCCGACAGGGACCCAGCATTTT. The V and J genes are TRBV12-3 or TRBV12-4 and TRBJ1-5, with 7 positions matching TRBD1. The junction had 5 bases not matched to a gene; V was cut back by 4 bases and J by 11 bases. CDR3 size: 12 residues.